This T cell receptor (beta chain) is from a study of shared clonotypes between healthy human individuals. Study-level background: CD4 naive and memory got three plates each, CD8 naive two, CD8 memory one.

In regard to this clone: Its target is unknown.

Broader study findings: Some clonotypes were shared by all four sorted-subset donors, while others were not shared. The non-shared ones had lower generation probabilities than the shared ones. Naive subsets, compared against memory subsets, generally had larger estimated richness values.

Clones were read by immunoSEQ multiplex PCR, and TCRdb kept only the in-frame ones, dropping some. In the table there are around 1.1 million clones, about 80% of which are singletons. Sequencing was carried out using memory CD4+ T cells from PBMCs. Subset defined: CD45RA-negative fraction. The receptor was derived from a man aged 18 to 35 in good health. Some clones in this sample may be carry-over from other donors' samples.

CDR3 region: CASSYRGGPNTEAFF. As DNA, the CDR3 is TGTGCCAGCAGTTATCGGGGGGGCCCAAACACTGAAGCTTTCTTT. The chain carries TRBV6-5 and TRBJ1-1; the D gene is possibly TRBD1 (6 bases). CDR3 size: 15 residues. The germline V gene has CDR1 MNHEY and CDR2 SVGAGI. V was pared by 3 bases and J by 2 bases, with 13 bases between.